This T cell receptor (beta chain) was captured by sequencing in a study of spatial heterogeneity in lung cancer. Time point here: sample taken at primary tumor resection. Study results and limitations: Tumor mutation counts were tracked by expanded intratumoral alpha and beta TCR counts.

Via MiXCR, TCRdb re-called the 5' RACE reads, giving one row per CDR3 protein. Altogether 18,000 or so distinct CDR3 sequences are present, around 5% being singletons, with the ten largest covering around 10%. This clonotype has at least ten counts. Antigen unknown. This receptor was identified in a female donor with early-stage non-small cell lung cancer. Sample: lung tumor tissue, taken at surgery.

CDR3 DNA sequence: TGCGCCAGCAGCAGTAGCGGGAGCAATGAGCAGTTCTTC. It is translated as CASSSSGSNEQFF. The chain joins TRBV5-1 to TRBJ2-1; 9 nucleotides agree with TRBD2. The CDR3 loop spans 13 amino acids. Germline trimming cut 4 bases from V and 6 bases from J; bases unmatched to any gene: 2. Germline V gene data show CDR1 as SGHRS and CDR2 as YFSETQ.